This entry features one TCR beta chain sequence. Its binding antigen is unknown. Mismatch with germline at one junction end may stem from a read error. Its CDR3 holds 13 amino acids, cysteine through phenylalanine. Left in the record is the CDR3 DNA by itself, 39 bases read in frame from the first base. Reading the germline V gene gives CDR1 SGHTS and CDR2 YDEGEE. The CDR3 regions of human TCRbeta chains were subjected to immunosequencing. Under the source paper's analysis protocol: Repertoire TCRs were checked for matches against a reference library of SARS-CoV-2-specific TCRs that had been generated using the MIRA antigen-specificity platform. Breadth was defined as the fraction of unique TCRs that were SARS-CoV-2-associated. Depth was defined as the fraction of total T cells that were SARS-CoV-2-associated. Using the MIRA data, each spike-specific TCR was assigned both to the spike region to which the TCR was reactive and to a CD4 or CD8 class. Log10-transformed breadth and depth values were compared by one-way ANOVA with Sidak's multiple comparisons tests. TCRdb retrieved this table from immuneACCESS and kept in-frame rearrangements only. Not all clones are present; in checked studies, unresolved V genes account for under half, and no reason is known for the remainder. Clonal size and the V and J genes are those of that table, whereas D and trimming came from the DNA. The sample includes approximately 120,000 clones, with roughly 88% observed a single time. The ten largest clonotypes hold 9.5% to 15% of the sample.

These data belong to a study of T cell responses to AZD1222 COVID-19 vaccine (dated by TCRdb to the early 2020s). About the study as a whole: A total of approximately 240 trial participants underwent TCR sequencing, of whom roughly 210 had received two doses of AZD1222 and around 25 had received two doses of the MenACWY control vaccine. Trial participants were enrolled by age into 18-55, 56-69 and 70-plus year subgroups, with roughly 150, 30 and 60 TCR-sequenced participants respectively. The research as a whole found: Conclusions about previously exposed vaccinees are limited because only six or seven AZD1222 recipients were SARS-CoV-2 seropositive at baseline. Epitopes outside the regions mutated in the B.1.351 and B.1.1.7 variants were reportedly recognized by nearly half of the unique spike-specific TCRs. The 56-69-year group was small, and its depth increase did not reach significance, likely because of low power. No day 14 peak-response samples were available, so repertoires were characterized only after the peak T cell response. Participants were mostly white British, with more females than males. The authors suggested clonal diversity may have been underestimated. The vaccine-associated CD4 TCRs covered the entire spike protein, and the dominant responses fell in regions 160-218 and 743-854. Spike-specific TCR breadth and depth rose significantly after two AZD1222 doses compared with day 0 and with MenACWY recipients.

Reading the label with the study, this specimen's time point is: baseline before first vaccination. The label giving this sample's treatment or condition can be read as: meningococcal conjugate vaccine given as trial control. Samples from vaccinated people were obtained from the UK trials COV001 and COV002, which included a single-blind randomized controlled phase 2/3 trial of AZD1222 (ChAdOx1 nCoV-19) in healthy adults. For TCRbeta chain sequencing, PBMC samples were collected from trial participants at day 0 and at day 28 after the second dose. The material was peripheral blood, obtained on day 0 of MenACWY control vaccination. This clonotype originated in an adult in good health. The V gene is TRBV5-8 and the J gene is TRBJ2-7; the D gene is possibly TRBD2, with 5 bases matching. This receptor carries the CDR3 CTSSFGESSEQYF. The nucleotides read TGTACCAGCAGCTTTGGGGAGTCGAGCGAGCAGTACTTC.